This TCR beta chain is drawn from a study of Graves' ophthalmopathy and Graves' hyperthyroidism. Study-level findings and limits: At around 70% sensitivity and 72.22% specificity, the model predicted progression of the ophthalmopathy.

As concerns this clonotype: The target antigen is unknown.

Other autoimmune diseases, uncontrolled infections, pregnancy and lactation each led to patient exclusion. Amplified material comprised TCR beta CDR3 regions derived from RNA transcripts. Second-round multiplex PCR came after first-round RT-PCR with HTBI primers. Each CDR3 protein is one row after TCRdb ran MiXCR on the multiplex PCR reads. The sample includes hundreds of thousands of distinct CDR3 sequences, approximately 39% of them seen just once. The source material was peripheral blood. The TCR comes from an adult man with Graves' ophthalmopathy.

CDR3 protein: CASSPGGRTLYEQYF. The CDR3 DNA is TGCGCCAGCAGCCCGGGGGGCAGGACCCTCTACGAGCAGTACTTC. The chain employs TRBV5-1 and TRBJ2-7; D perhaps matches TRBD2 (7 bases). The CDR3 sequence is 15 residues long. The V and J ends lost 4 bases and 3 bases respectively, with 17 bases between them. In germline, CDR1 is SGHRS, CDR2 YFSETQ.